This T cell receptor (beta chain) was captured in a study of blood T cell repertoires in COVID-19. Authors' data handling: It was from reference gene primer amplification that nucleated cell counts were estimated. Only in-frame clones appear in the TCRdb table, and some are missing; sequencing was by immunoSEQ multiplex PCR. V and J calls and clone size are those listed in that table; D and trimming were worked out from the DNA. The sample lists approximately 260,000 clones; approximately 79% were seen once. This TCR came from a woman aged 40 to 50 with active or convalescent COVID-19. The sample consisted of peripheral blood.

The CDR3 coding sequence is TGTGCCAGCAGTGAGACACAGGGGTACGAGCAGTACGTC. Its translation: CASSETQGYEQYV. The rearrangement uses TRBV6-1 and TRBJ2-7; 7 nucleotides line up with TRBD1. CDR1 and CDR2 from the germline V gene are MNHNS and SASEGT. Trimming removed 3 bases from V and 4 bases from J; junction bases left unmatched: 3. The CDR3 is 13 amino acids.